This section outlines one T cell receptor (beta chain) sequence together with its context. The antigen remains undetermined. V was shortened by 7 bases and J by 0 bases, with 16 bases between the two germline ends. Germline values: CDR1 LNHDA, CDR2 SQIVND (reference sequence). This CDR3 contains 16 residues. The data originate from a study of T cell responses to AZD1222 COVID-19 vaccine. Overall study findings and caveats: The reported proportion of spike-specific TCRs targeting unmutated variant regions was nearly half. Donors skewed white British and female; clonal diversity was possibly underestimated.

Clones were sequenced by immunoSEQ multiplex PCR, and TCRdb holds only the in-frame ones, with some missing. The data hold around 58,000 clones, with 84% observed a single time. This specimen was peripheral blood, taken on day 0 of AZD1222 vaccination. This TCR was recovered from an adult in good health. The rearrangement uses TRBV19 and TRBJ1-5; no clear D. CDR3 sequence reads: CASTNEGKHSNQPQHF. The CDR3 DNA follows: TGTGCCAGTACCAATGAGGGAAAGCATAGCAATCAGCCCCAGCATTTT.